The source of this TCR beta chain is a study of blood T cell repertoires in COVID-19. Sequencing used immunoSEQ multiplex PCR; TCRdb keeps in-frame clones, though not all of them. In the table there are roughly 370,000 clones, about 87% of which are singletons. This CDR3 is built from 13 residues. Per germline, CDR1 KGHDR and CDR2 SFDVKD. V was trimmed by 7 bases and J by 5 bases, leaving 10 bases between them. The sequence was collected from a woman in her forties or fifties who had recovered from COVID-19. The chain has TRBV24-1 and TRBJ1-4; D perhaps matches TRBD1 (5 bases). The sample consisted of PBMCs or T cells enriched from blood (not recorded which). The CDR3 DNA reads as TGTGCCACCAGCTCAGGGTGGAATGAAAAACTGTTTTTT. Amino acids: CATSSGWNEKLFF.